One and the same sample provided the 28 T cell receptor beta chains below, sequenced in a study of blood T cells in healthy people across ages. For the second PCR, which ran for 7 to 11 cycles, a sample-barcoded 5' primer and a J-beta primer mix were used. In TCRdb, the 5' RACE reads were re-called with MiXCR into one record per CDR3 protein. Altogether approximately 770,000 distinct CDR3 sequences are present, 55% to 75% being singletons, with the ten largest covering roughly 22%. Sequencing used blood. These TCRs come from a young man in good health.

This clonotype turned up a few times. V and J are TRBV6-6 and TRBJ2-5; 10 bases match TRBD2. The CDR3 spans 17 residues. The germline CDR1 and CDR2 sequences are MNHNY and SVGAGI (reference sequence). With 4 bases clipped from V and 5 bases from J, the junction kept 13 bases outside the gene matches. The CDR3 loop is CASSSPRGLATSETQYF. DNA of the CDR3: TGTGCCAGCAGTTCCCCCCGGGGACTAGCGACCTCGGAGACCCAGTACTTC.

This clonotype was found a few times. The chain links TRBV27 to TRBJ2-2, with 9 bases that match TRBD1. Unmatched junction bases numbered 1, after V lost 3 bases and J lost 2 bases. CDR3 length: 15 residues. From germline, CDR1 is MNHEY and CDR2 SMNVEV (reference sequence). CDR3 bases: TGTGCCAGCAGTTTCACAGGGGGCAACACCGGGGAGCTGTTTTTT. Its protein is CASSFTGGNTGELFF.

A single count supports this clonotype. The V gene is TRBV29-1, the J gene TRBJ1-4, with D maybe TRBD1 (5 bases). Per germline, CDR1 SQVTM and CDR2 ANQGSEA. The CDR3 extends over 12 amino acids. The V end was cut by 4 bases, the J end by 8 bases, with 11 bases between. CDR3 sequence: CSVGQGQEKLFF. The CDR3 nucleotides read TGCAGCGTTGGCCAGGGTCAGGAAAAACTGTTTTTT.

This clonotype was counted between two and nine times. The chain couples TRBV6-5 to TRBJ2-3; D not resolved. Germline values: CDR1 MNHEY, CDR2 SVGAGI. V dropped 3 bases and J dropped 6 bases, with 13 bases sitting between them. The CDR3 extends over 14 amino acids. CDR3 nucleotide sequence: TGTGCCAGCAGTTATCTGTACCCCGGGGATACGCAGTATTTT. The encoded protein is CASSYLYPGDTQYF.

The chain has TRBV6-5 and TRBJ2-7; D might be TRBD1 (6 bases). Germline lookup yields CDR1 MNHEY and CDR2 SVGAGI. The CDR3 runs to 15 residues. V dropped 2 bases and J dropped 0 bases, with 11 bases sitting between them. This CDR3 is CASSYRQVRSYEQYF. For the CDR3, the DNA is TGTGCCAGCAGTTACCGACAGGTTCGCTCCTACGAGCAGTACTTC.

This sequence joins TRBV13 and TRBJ1-6; D is unclear. Germline-derived CDR1 and CDR2 are PRHDT and FYEKMQ (reference sequence). Between the trimmed V and J ends, which lost 3 bases and 12 bases, there was a span of 12 bases. This CDR3 region has 13 residues. The CDR3 here is CASSFVSGQPLHF. The CDR3 DNA is TGTGCCAGCAGCTTCGTTAGCGGCCAACCCCTCCACTTT.

This chain joins TRBV5-1 and TRBJ2-1, with D maybe TRBD1 (6 bases). Per the germline V gene, CDR1 is SGHRS and CDR2 is YFSETQ. Between the trimmed V and J ends, which lost 1 base and 5 bases, there was a span of 13 bases. This CDR3 is 15 amino acids long. CDR3 DNA: TGCGCCAGCAGCTTGTTACTCTCAGGGGACAATGAGCAGTTCTTC. This translates into CASSLLLSGDNEQFF.

The chain carries TRBV10-3 and TRBJ2-5, with unresolved D. In germline, CDR1 is ENHRY, CDR2 SYGVKD. Trimming stripped 3 bases from V and 11 bases from J, with 16 bases between. This CDR3 region has 13 residues. DNA of the CDR3: TGTGCCATCAGTGATTCTGTACTCAATGAGCAGTACTTC. This codes for CAISDSVLNEQYF.

This chain uses TRBV20-1 with TRBJ2-3; 7 positions match TRBD2. Germline-derived CDR1 and CDR2 are DFQATT and SNEGSKA (reference sequence). V lost 6 bases and J lost 3; bases outside the gene matches: 9. The CDR3 extends over 14 amino acids. CDR3 nucleotide sequence: TGCAGTGCGCCGGACGGGGGGTGGACAGATACGCAGTATTTT. It codes for CSAPDGGWTDTQYF.

This clonotype was observed a few times. J is TRBJ1-2 and V is TRBV7-2; 8 bases line up with TRBD1. This CDR3 spans 17 amino acids. Per the germline V gene, CDR1 is SGHTA and CDR2 is FQGNSA. V trimming: 1 base; J trimming: 8 bases; junction bases outside the gene matches: 15. Here the CDR3 DNA reads TGTGCCAGCAGCTTAGGAAGGACAGGGAGCGCAACTAAAGGCTACACCTTC. Translated: CASSLGRTGSATKGYTF. The complete variable domain, with remaining parts taken from reference TRBV7-2 and TRBJ1-2, reads GAGVSQSPSNKVTEKGKDVELRCDPISGHTALYWYRQSLGQGLEFLIYFQGNSAPDKSGLPSDRFSAERTGGSVSTLTIQRTQQEDSAVYLCASSLGRTGSATKGYTFGSGTRLTVV.

The table lists this clonotype with a few counts. The chain couples TRBV27 to TRBJ1-4; no clear D gene. Trimming took off 7 bases at V and 3 bases at J, with 18 bases between the two ends. CDR1 is MNHEY, CDR2 SMNVEV, per germline (reference sequence). This CDR3 spans 16 amino acids. The CDR3: CASMMPSGRPNEKLFF. The DNA of the CDR3 is TGTGCCAGCATGATGCCTTCCGGACGGCCTAATGAAAAACTGTTTTTT.

The chain is built from TRBV3-1 and TRBJ2-1, with D tentatively TRBD1 (5 bases). Trimming cost V 1 base and J 7 bases, with 14 bases left between them. This CDR3 is built from 15 residues. Germline-derived CDR1 and CDR2 are LGHDT and YNNKEL (reference sequence). DNA for the CDR3: TGTGCCAGCAGCCAAGGGCGCCAGGGCTTTAATGAGCAGTTCTTC. Protein product: CASSQGRQGFNEQFF.

This sequence joins TRBV6-6 and TRBJ2-5; D perhaps matches TRBD1 (6 bases). V was clipped by 6 bases and J by 2 bases, with 10 bases between them. The CDR3 covers 13 residues. Germline CDR1 reads MNHNY; CDR2 reads SVGAGI (reference sequence). The DNA of the CDR3 is TGTGCCAGCAGAGCAGGGGTTCAAGAGACCCAGTACTTC. This translates into CASRAGVQETQYF.

This clonotype has ten or more counts. The chain has TRBV20-1 and TRBJ2-6; TRBD1 matches 8 bases. The CDR3 runs 16 residues. The trim removed 6 bases at V and 0 bases at J, leaving 7 bases unmatched. CDR1 and CDR2 (germline): DFQATT, SNEGSKA (reference sequence). The chain's CDR3 is CSADRGAFSGANVLTF. The CDR3 DNA follows: TGCAGTGCAGACAGGGGCGCCTTCTCTGGGGCCAACGTCCTGACTTTC.

There are a few counts of this clonotype. Here the CDR3 reads CASSQEVEVYETQYF. CDR3 bases: TGTGCCAGCAGCCAAGAAGTGGAGGTATATGAGACCCAGTACTTC. This chain joins TRBV4-2 and TRBJ2-7; D might be TRBD2 (5 bases). The J call is in doubt because the DNA end fits TRBJ2-5 better. The CDR3 contains 15 residues. Per the germline V gene, CDR1 is LGHNA and CDR2 is YNFKEQ.

This clonotype has only a few counts. The chain carries TRBV20-1 and TRBJ2-7, with TRBD1 matching 9 bases. CDR1 and CDR2 from the germline V gene are DFQATT and SNEGSKA (reference sequence). This CDR3 has 15 residues. Germline trimming cut 2 bases from V and 2 bases from J; bases unmatched to any gene: 7. CDR3 in amino acids: CSARSLQGATYEQYF. The DNA for the CDR3 is TGCAGTGCTAGATCCCTACAGGGGGCCACCTACGAGCAGTACTTC.

The chain couples TRBV18 to TRBJ2-1; 8 bases line up with TRBD1. Germline values: CDR1 KGHSH, CDR2 LQKENI. V shed 4 bases, J shed 5 bases, and the junction held 7 bases outside the gene matches. CDR3 length: 15 residues. This CDR3 is CASSRGRGPDNEQFF. The CDR3 DNA follows: TGTGCCAGCTCACGGGGCAGGGGGCCCGACAATGAGCAGTTCTTC.

This clonotype was recorded at least ten times. This chain links TRBV27 with TRBJ2-1; TRBD2 is a possible D gene (6 bases). Per germline, CDR1 MNHEY and CDR2 SMNVEV (reference sequence). V lost 3 bases and J lost 8, with 11 bases in between. The CDR3 contains 13 residues. CDR3 coding DNA: TGTGCCAGCAGTTTTGCGGGGCTCGATGAGCAGTTCTTC. It encodes CASSFAGLDEQFF.

This chain uses TRBV20-1 with TRBJ2-1, with D tentatively TRBD2 (5 bases). The J call may be in error: the DNA end matches TRBJ2-7 better. From germline, CDR1 is DFQATT and CDR2 SNEGSKA (reference sequence). CDR3 length: 16 residues. This chain's CDR3 is CSASLPGSSSYNEQYF. CDR3 DNA: TGCAGTGCTAGCCTACCGGGGTCCAGCTCCTACAATGAGCAGTACTTC.

This clonotype was seen more than once but under ten times. This chain links TRBV20-1 with TRBJ1-2; D is unresolved. The CDR3 length is 12 residues. Germline V lookup: CDR1 DFQATT, CDR2 SNEGSKA (reference sequence). Trimming stripped 0 bases from V and 0 bases from J, with 2 bases between. The CDR3 spells CSARETNYGYTF. The CDR3 nucleotides read TGCAGTGCTAGAGAAACTAACTATGGCTACACCTTC.

This clonotype has more than one count but fewer than ten. The gene calls are TRBV29-1 and TRBJ1-2; no clear D gene. Germline V gene data show CDR1 as SQVTM and CDR2 as ANQGSEA. With 3 bases removed from V and 5 bases from J, the gap between germline ends came to 7 bases. The CDR3 contains 11 residues. CDR3 DNA sequence: TGCAGCGTTGAGGGCGGATATGGCTACACCTTC. Translation gives CSVEGGYGYTF. Full variable domain (remainder filled in from reference TRBV29-1 and TRBJ1-2): SAVISQKPSRDICQRGTSLTIQCQVDSQVTMMFWYRQQPGQSLTLIATANQGSEATYESGFVIDKFPISRPNLTFSTLTVSNMSPEDSSIYLCSVEGGYGYTFGSGTRLTVV.

DNA of the CDR3: TGTGCCAGCAGTTCAGCCTGGGGGGCCCATGAGCAGTTCTTC. Protein sequence: CASSSAWGAHEQFF. V is TRBV6-6 and J is TRBJ2-1; D may be TRBD1 or TRBD2 (6 bases each). This CDR3 comprises 14 residues. Germline V gives CDR1 MNHNY, CDR2 SVGAGI (reference sequence). Trimming removed 4 bases at V and 8 bases at J, with 15 bases between.

This clonotype was detected a few times. The chain carries TRBV28 and TRBJ1-2; D ambiguous. Germline V CDR1 and CDR2: MDHEN, SYDVKM. CDR3 length equals 14 residues. The ends were cut back, 1 base at V and 1 base at J, with 7 bases in the middle. CDR3 amino acids: CASSLSGHNYGYTF. For the CDR3, the DNA is TGTGCCAGCAGTTTATCGGGCCATAACTATGGCTACACCTTC.

This clonotype was counted a few times. The V call is TRBV10-3, the J call TRBJ2-5; D assignment may be TRBD1 or TRBD2 (6 bases each). Germline V CDR1 and CDR2: ENHRY, SYGVKD. The CDR3 is made up of 14 amino acids. Deletions cut 10 bases from V and 1 base from J, with 16 bases between. CDR3 DNA sequence: TGTGCCACCAGAACCGGGGGCCCCCAAGAGACCCAGTACTTC. It yields the protein CATRTGGPQETQYF.

This rearrangement joins TRBV5-8 to TRBJ2-1; 8 positions agree with TRBD1. This CDR3 is 15 amino acids long. From germline, CDR1 is SGHTS and CDR2 YDEGEE. The J segment lost 0 bases and the V segment lost 3 bases, leaving 2 bases of the junction unmatched. This CDR3 reads CASSSQGASYNEQFF. As DNA, the CDR3 is TGTGCCAGCAGCTCCCAGGGGGCCTCCTACAATGAGCAGTTCTTC.

The V call is TRBV20-1, the J call TRBJ2-1; possibly TRBD2 for D (6 bases). The germline V gene encodes CDR1 DFQATT and CDR2 SNEGSKA (reference sequence). CDR3 length equals 12 residues. Trimming shortened V by 8 bases and J by 5 bases, and 13 bases separated the two germline ends. CDR3 sequence reads: CSSGTRDNEQFF. The CDR3 DNA reads as TGCAGTTCCGGGACTCGAGACAATGAGCAGTTCTTC.

V usage is TRBV6-4 and J usage is TRBJ2-2; D gene unclear. CDR3 length equals 11 residues. V was pared by 8 bases and J by 6 bases, with 7 bases between. Germline V gene data show CDR1 as MRHNA and CDR2 as SNTAGT. CDR3 sequence reads: CASERAGELFF. In DNA, the CDR3 is TGTGCCAGCGAAAGAGCCGGGGAGCTGTTTTTT.

The genes are TRBV9 and TRBJ2-5, with D maybe TRBD2 (5 bases). Germline V gene lookup returns CDR1 SGDLS and CDR2 YYNGEE. CDR3 size: 15 residues. V was pared by 0 bases and J by 2 bases, with 11 bases between. The DNA for the CDR3 is TGTGCCAGCAGCGTAGCTCTCGGACTGCAAGAGACCCAGTACTTC. Its protein product is CASSVALGLQETQYF.